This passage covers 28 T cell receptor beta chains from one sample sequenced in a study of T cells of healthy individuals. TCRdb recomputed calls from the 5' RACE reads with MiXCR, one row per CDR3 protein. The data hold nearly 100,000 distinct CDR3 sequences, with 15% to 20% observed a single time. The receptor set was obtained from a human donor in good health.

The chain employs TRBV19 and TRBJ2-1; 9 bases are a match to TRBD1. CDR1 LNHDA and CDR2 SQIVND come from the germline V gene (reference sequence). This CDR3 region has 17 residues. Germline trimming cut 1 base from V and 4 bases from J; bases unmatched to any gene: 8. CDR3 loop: CASSIVAGTGIYNEQFF. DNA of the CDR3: TGTGCCAGTAGTATAGTGGCCGGGACAGGGATATACAATGAGCAGTTCTTC.

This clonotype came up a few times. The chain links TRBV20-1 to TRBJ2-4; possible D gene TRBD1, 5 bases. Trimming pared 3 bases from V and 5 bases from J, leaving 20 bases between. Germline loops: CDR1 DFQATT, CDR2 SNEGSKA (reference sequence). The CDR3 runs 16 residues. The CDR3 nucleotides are TGCAGTGCTAGCTCCCTCACCACTGGGGCCCAAAACATTCAGTACTTC. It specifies CSASSLTTGAQNIQYF.

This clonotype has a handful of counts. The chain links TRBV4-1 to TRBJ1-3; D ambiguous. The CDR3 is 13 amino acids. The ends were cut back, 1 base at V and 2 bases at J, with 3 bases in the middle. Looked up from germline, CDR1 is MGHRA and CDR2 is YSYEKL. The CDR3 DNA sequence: TGCGCCAGCAGCCAAGTCCCTGGAAACACCATATATTTT. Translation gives CASSQVPGNTIYF.

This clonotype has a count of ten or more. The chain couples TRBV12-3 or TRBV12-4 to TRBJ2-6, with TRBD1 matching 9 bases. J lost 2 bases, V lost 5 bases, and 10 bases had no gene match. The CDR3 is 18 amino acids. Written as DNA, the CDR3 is TGTGCCAGCAGTCTCCCAGAGGACAGGGGCACTGGGGCCAACGTCCTGACTTTC. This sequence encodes CASSLPEDRGTGANVLTF.

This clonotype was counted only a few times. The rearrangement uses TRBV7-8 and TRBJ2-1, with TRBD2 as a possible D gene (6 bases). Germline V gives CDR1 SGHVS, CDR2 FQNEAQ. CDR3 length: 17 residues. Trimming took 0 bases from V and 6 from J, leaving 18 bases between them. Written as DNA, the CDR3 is TGTGCCAGCAGCTTAGCGGGGAGGATAATCGGGTCCAATGAGCAGTTCTTC. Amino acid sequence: CASSLAGRIIGSNEQFF.

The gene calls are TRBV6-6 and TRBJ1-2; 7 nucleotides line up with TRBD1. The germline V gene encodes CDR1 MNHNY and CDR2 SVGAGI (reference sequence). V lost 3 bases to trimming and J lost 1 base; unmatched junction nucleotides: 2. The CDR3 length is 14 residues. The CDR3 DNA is TGTGCCAGCAGTTATGGACAGGATAACTATGGCTACACCTTC. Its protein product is CASSYGQDNYGYTF.

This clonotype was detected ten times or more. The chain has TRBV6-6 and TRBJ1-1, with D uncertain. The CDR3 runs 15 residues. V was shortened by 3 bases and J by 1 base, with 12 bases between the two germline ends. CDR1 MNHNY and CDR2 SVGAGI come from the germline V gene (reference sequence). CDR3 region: CASSYHRAQNTEAFF. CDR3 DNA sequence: TGTGCCAGCAGTTATCATCGGGCCCAGAACACTGAAGCTTTCTTT.

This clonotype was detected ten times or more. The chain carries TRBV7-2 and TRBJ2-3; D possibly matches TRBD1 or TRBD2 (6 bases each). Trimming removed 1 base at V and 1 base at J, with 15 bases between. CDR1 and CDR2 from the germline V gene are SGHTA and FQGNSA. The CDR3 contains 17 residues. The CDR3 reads CASSLGLGGLGTDTQYF. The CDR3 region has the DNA TGTGCCAGCAGCTTAGGTCTGGGGGGCCTTGGCACAGATACGCAGTATTTT.

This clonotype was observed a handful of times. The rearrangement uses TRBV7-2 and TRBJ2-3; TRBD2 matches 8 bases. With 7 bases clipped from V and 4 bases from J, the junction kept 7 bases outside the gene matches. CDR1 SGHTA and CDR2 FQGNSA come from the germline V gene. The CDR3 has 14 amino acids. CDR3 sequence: CASTQRAGADTQYF. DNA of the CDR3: TGTGCCAGCACCCAAAGAGCGGGGGCAGATACGCAGTATTTT.

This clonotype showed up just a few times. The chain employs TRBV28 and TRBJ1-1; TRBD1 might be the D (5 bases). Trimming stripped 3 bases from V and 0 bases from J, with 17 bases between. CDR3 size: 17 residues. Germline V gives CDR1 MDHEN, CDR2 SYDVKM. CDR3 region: CASSFRTTATLNTEAFF. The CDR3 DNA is TGTGCCAGCAGTTTTAGGACAACAGCAACCCTGAACACTGAAGCTTTCTTT.

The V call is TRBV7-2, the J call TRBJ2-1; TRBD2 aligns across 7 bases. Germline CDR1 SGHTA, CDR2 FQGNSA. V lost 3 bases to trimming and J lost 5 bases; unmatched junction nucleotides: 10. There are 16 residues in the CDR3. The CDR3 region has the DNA TGTGCCAGCAGCTTCCGATTGGCTAGCGGCAACAATGAGCAGTTCTTC. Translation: CASSFRLASGNNEQFF.

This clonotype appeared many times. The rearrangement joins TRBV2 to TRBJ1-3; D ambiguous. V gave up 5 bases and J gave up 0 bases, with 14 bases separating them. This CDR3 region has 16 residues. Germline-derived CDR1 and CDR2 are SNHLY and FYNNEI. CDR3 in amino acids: CASSQEHGSSGNTIYF. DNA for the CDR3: TGTGCCAGCAGTCAAGAGCATGGAAGCTCTGGAAACACCATATATTTT. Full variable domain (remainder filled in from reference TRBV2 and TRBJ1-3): EPEVTQTPSHQVTQMGQEVILRCVPISNHLYFYWYRQILGQKVEFLVSFYNNEISEKSEIFDDQFSVERPDGSNFTLKIRSTKLEDSAMYFCASSQEHGSSGNTIYFGEGSWLTVV.

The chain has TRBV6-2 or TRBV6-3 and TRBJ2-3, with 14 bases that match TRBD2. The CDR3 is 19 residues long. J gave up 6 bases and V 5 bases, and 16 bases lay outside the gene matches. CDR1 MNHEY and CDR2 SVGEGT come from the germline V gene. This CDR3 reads CASSNRATSGRAVFDTQYF. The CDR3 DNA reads TGTGCCAGCAGTAACCGTGCGACTAGCGGGAGGGCCGTCTTCGATACGCAGTATTTT.

In DNA, the CDR3 is TGTGCCAGCAGTTACTCGAGGGTGGGGGAGACCCAGTACTTC. It translates to CASSYSRVGETQYF. The V and J genes are TRBV6-5 and TRBJ2-5; possibly TRBD2 for D (5 bases). Trimming pared 0 bases from V and 5 bases from J, leaving 10 bases between. The germline CDR1 and CDR2 sequences are MNHEY and SVGAGI. This CDR3 has 14 residues.

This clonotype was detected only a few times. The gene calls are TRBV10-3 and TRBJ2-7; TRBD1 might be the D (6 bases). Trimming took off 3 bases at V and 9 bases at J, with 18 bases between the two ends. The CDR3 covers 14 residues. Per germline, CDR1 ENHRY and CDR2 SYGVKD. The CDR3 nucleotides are TGTGCCATCAGTGATTTCGGTGACAGGTTGGGGCAGTACTTC. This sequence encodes CAISDFGDRLGQYF.

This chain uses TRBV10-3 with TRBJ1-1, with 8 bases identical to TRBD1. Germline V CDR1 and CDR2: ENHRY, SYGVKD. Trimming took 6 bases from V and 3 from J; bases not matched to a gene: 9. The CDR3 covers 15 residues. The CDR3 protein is CAISTQTGEDTEAFF. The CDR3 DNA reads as TGTGCCATCAGCACACAGACAGGGGAAGACACTGAAGCTTTCTTT.

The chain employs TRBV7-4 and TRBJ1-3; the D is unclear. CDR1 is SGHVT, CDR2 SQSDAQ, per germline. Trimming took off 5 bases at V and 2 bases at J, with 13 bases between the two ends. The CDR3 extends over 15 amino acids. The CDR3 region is CASSLFRGAGNTIYF. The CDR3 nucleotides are TGTGCCAGCAGCCTATTCCGTGGAGCTGGAAACACCATATATTTT.

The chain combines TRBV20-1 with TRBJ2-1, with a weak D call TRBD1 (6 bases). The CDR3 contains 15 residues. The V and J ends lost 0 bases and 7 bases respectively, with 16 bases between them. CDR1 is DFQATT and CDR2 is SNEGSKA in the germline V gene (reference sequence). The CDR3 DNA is TGCAGTGCTAGAGATGGTAACCGGGGACATAATGAGCAGTTCTTC. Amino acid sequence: CSARDGNRGHNEQFF.

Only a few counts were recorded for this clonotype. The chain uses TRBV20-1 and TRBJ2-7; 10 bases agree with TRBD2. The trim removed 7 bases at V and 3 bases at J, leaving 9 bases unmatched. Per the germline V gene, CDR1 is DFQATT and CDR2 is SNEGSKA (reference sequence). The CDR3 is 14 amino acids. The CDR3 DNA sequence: TGCAGTGTCAGGAGCTGGACTAGCGGCTACGAGCAGTACTTC. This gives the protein CSVRSWTSGYEQYF.

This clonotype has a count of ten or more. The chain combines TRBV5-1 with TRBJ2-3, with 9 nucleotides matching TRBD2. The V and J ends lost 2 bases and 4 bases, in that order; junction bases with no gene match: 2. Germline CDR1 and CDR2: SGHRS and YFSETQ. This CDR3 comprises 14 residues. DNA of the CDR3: TGCGCCAGCAGCTTAGCGGGGGGTGCAGATACGCAGTATTTT. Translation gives CASSLAGGADTQYF.

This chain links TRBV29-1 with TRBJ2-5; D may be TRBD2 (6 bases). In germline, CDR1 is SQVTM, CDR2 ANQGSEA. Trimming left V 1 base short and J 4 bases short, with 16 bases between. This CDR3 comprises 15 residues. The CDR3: CSVEGRGGVGETQYF. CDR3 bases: TGCAGCGTTGAAGGTCGTGGCGGGGTCGGAGAGACCCAGTACTTC. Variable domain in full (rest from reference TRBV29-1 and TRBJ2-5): SAVISQKPSRDICQRGTSLTIQCQVDSQVTMMFWYRQQPGQSLTLIATANQGSEATYESGFVIDKFPISRPNLTFSTLTVSNMSPEDSSIYLCSVEGRGGVGETQYFGPGTRLLVL.

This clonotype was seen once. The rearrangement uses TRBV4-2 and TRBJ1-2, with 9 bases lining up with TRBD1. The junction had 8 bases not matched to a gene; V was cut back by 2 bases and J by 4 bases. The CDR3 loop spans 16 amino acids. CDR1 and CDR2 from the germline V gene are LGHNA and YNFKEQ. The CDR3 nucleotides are TGTGCCAGCAGCCAACAAACCCGACAGGGGGGCTATGGCTACACCTTC. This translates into CASSQQTRQGGYGYTF.

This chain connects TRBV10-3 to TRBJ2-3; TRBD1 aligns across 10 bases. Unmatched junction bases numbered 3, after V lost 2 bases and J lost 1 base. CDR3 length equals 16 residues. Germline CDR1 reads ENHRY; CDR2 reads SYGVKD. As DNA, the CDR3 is TGTGCCATCAGTGAGGCCGGGACAGGGGGCACAGATACGCAGTATTTT. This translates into CAISEAGTGGTDTQYF.

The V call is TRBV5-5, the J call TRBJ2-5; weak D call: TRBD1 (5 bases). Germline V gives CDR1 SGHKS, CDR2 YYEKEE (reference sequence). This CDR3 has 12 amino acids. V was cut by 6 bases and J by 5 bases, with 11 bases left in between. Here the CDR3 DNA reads TGTGCCAGCACCCGGCCAGGGGAGACCCAGTACTTC. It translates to CASTRPGETQYF. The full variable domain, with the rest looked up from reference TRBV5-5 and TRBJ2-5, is DAGVTQSPTHLIKTRGQQVTLRCSPISGHKSVSWYQQVLGQGPQFIFQYYEKEERGRGNFPDRFSARQFPNYSSELNVNALLLGDSALYLCASTRPGETQYFGPGTRLLVL.

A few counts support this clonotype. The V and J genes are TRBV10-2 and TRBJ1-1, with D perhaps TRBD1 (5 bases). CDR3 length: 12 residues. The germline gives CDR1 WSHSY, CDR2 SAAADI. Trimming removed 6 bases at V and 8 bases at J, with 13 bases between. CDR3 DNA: TGCGCCAGCAGCCAGACCGGGGCGGAAGCTTTCTTT. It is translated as CASSQTGAEAFF.

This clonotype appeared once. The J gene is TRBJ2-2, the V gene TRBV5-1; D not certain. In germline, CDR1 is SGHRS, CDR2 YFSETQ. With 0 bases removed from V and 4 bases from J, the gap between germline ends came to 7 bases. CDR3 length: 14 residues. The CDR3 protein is CASSLARGTGELFF. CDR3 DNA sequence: TGCGCCAGCAGCTTGGCGCGAGGCACCGGGGAGCTGTTTTTT.

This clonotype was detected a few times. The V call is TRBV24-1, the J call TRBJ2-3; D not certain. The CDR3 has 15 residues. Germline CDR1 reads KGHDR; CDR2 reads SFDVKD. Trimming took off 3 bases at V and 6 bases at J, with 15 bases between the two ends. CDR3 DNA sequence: TGTGCCACCAGTGATGATAGGGCGGCGAGGGATACGCAGTATTTT. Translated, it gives CATSDDRAARDTQYF.

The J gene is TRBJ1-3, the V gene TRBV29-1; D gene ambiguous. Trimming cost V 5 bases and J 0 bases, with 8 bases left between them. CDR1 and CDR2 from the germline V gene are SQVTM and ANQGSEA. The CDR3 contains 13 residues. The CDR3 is CSVISFSGNTIYF. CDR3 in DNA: TGCAGCGTTATATCCTTCTCTGGAAACACCATATATTTT.